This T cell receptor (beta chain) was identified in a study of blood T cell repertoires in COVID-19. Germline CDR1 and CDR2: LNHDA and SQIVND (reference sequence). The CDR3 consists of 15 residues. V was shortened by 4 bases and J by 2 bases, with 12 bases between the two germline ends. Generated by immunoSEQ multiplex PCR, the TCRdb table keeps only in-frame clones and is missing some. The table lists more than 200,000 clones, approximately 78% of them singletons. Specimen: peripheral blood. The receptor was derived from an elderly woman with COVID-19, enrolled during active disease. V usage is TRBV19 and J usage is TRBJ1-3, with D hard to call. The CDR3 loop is CASSTGLGAGNTIYF. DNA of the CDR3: TGTGCCAGTAGTACTGGCCTAGGAGCTGGAAACACCATATATTTT.